This TCR beta chain was sequenced in a study of shared clonotypes between healthy human individuals. The repertoire was sequenced with immunoSEQ multiplex PCR; TCRdb's copy has only in-frame clones and lacks some. The data contain roughly 1,800,000 clones, roughly 94% of them singletons. Terminally differentiated effector memory CD45RA+ cells were excluded from the naive CD8 cells, which were CD45RO-negative and positively selected for CCR7. The CDR3 has 16 amino acids. Trimming removed 5 bases from V and 0 bases from J, with 14 bases in between. Germline loops: CDR1 SEHNR, CDR2 FQNEAQ (reference sequence).

V is TRBV7-9 and J is TRBJ2-1; TRBD2 might be the D (5 bases). This receptor was taken from a man aged 18 to 29 in good health. The sample comprised naive CD8+ T cells sorted from blood. CDR3 in amino acids: CASSLTDSSSYNEQFF. The CDR3 DNA sequence: TGTGCCAGCAGCCTAACGGACTCAAGCTCCTACAATGAGCAGTTCTTC.